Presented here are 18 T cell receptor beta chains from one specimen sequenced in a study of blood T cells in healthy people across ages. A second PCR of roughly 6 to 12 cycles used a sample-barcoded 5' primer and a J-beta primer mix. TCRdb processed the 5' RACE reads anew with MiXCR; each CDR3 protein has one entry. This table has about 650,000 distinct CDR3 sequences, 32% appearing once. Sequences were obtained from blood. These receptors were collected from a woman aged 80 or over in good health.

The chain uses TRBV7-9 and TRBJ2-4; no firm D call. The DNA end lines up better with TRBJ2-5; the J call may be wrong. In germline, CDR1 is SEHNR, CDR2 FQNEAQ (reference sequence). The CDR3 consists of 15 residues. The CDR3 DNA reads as TGTGCCAGCAGTTCCCCGTTGACTGGCCAAGAGACCCAGTACTTC. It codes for CASSSPLTGQETQYF.

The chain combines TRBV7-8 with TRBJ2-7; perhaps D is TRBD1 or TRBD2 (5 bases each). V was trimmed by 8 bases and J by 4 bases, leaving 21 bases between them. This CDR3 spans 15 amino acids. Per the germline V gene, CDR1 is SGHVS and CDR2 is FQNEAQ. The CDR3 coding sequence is TGTGCCAGCCTAGCTTCCGGGACGGGCCATTACGAGCAGTACTTC. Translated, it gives CASLASGTGHYEQYF.

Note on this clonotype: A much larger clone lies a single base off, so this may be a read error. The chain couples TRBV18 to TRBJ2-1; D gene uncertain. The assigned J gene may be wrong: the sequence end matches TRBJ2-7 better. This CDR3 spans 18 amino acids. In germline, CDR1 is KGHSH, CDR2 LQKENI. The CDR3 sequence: CASSPRVNSASSYNEQYF. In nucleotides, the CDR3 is TGTGCCAGCTCACCACGGGTGAATTCGGCAAGCTCCTACAATGAGCAGTACTTC.

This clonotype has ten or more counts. The CDR3 region has the DNA TGTGCCAGCAGCTTAGCGGCGGGGGGGCAGGGAGAGACCCAGTACTTC. Amino acid sequence: CASSLAAGGQGETQYF. The V and J genes are TRBV7-8 and TRBJ2-5, with 9 bases that match TRBD2. V dropped 0 bases and J dropped 4; count of bases not matched to a gene: 6. This CDR3 has 16 residues. Germline V gives CDR1 SGHVS, CDR2 FQNEAQ. Together with reference TRBV7-8 and TRBJ2-5, the CDR3 gives the full variable domain: GAGVSQSPRYKVAKRGQDVALRCDPISGHVSLFWYQQALGQGPEFLTYFQNEAQLDKSGLPSDRFFAERPEGSVSTLKIQRTQQEDSAVYLCASSLAAGGQGETQYFGPGTRLLVL.

The CDR3 protein is CATSDRVRTGELFF. The CDR3 region has the DNA TGTGCCACTAGTGACAGGGTTCGCACCGGGGAGCTGTTTTTT. The chain has TRBV12-3 or TRBV12-4 and TRBJ2-2; 7 nucleotides line up with TRBD1. Trimming cost V 10 bases and J 4 bases; bases outside gene matches: 9. The CDR3 is 14 amino acids.

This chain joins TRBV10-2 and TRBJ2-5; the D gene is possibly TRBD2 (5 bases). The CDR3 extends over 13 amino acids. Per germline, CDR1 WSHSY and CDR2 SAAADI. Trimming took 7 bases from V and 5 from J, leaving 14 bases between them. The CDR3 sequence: CASNDGLTETQYF. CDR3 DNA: TGCGCCAGCAATGACGGACTCACGGAGACCCAGTACTTC.

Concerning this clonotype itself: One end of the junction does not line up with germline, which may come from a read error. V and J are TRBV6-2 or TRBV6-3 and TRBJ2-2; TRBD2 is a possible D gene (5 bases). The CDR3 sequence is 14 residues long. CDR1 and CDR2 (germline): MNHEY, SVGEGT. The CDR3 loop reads CASSTDGLTGERFF. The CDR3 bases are TGTGCCAGCAGTACGGACGGTCTGACCGGGGAGCGGTTTTTT.

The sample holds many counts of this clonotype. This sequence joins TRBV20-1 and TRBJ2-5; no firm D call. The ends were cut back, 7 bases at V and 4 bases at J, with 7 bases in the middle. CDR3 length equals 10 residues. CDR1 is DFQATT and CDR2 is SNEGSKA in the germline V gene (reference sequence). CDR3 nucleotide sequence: TGCAGTGGGAAGAGAGAGACCCAGTACTTC. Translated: CSGKRETQYF.

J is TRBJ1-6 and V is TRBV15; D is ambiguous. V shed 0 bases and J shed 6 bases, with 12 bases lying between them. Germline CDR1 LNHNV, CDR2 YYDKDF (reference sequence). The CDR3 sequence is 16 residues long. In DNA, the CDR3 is TGTGCCACCAGCAGAGATACGGGTATCTCTAATTCACCCCTCCACTTT. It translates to CATSRDTGISNSPLHF.

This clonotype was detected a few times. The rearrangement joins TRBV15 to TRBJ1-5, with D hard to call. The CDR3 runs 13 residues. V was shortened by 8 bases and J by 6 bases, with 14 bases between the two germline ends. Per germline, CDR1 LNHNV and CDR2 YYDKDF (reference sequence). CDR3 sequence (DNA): TGTGCCACCTCGCGGTATTCTCGTCAGCCCCAGCATTTT. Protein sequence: CATSRYSRQPQHF. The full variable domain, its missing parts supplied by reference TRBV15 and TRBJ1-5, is DAMVIQNPRYQVTQFGKPVTLSCSQTLNHNVMYWYQQKSSQAPKLLFHYYDKDFNNEADTPDNFQSRRPNTSFCFLDIRSPGLGDTAMYLCATSRYSRQPQHFGDGTRLSIL.

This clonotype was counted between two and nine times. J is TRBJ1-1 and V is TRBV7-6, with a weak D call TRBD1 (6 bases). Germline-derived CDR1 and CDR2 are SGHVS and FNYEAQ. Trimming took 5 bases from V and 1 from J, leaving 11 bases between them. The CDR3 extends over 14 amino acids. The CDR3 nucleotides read TGTGCCAGCAGCGACGGACAGAAGAACACTGAAGCTTTCTTT. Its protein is CASSDGQKNTEAFF.

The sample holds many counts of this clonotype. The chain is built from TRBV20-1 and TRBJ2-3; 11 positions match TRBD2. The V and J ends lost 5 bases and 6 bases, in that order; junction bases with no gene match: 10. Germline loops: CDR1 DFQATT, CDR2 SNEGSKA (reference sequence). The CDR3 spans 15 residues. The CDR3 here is CSAGSIAGGRDTQYF. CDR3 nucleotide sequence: TGCAGTGCTGGCAGTATAGCGGGGGGGCGTGATACGCAGTATTTT.

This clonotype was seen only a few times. This chain's CDR3 is CASSWGPLSYEQYF. CDR3 nucleotides: TGTGCCAGCAGTTGGGGACCGCTGTCCTACGAGCAGTACTTC. The chain couples TRBV12-3 or TRBV12-4 to TRBJ2-7; D may be TRBD1 or TRBD2 (5 bases each). Trimming left V 4 bases short and J 1 base short, with 11 bases between. This CDR3 is 14 amino acids long.

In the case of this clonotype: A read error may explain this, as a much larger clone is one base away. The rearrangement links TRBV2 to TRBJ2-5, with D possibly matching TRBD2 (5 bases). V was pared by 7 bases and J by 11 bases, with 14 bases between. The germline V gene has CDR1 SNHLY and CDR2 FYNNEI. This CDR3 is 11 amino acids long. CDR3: CASKKVWEQYF. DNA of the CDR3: TGTGCCAGCAAGAAGGTGTGGGAGCAGTACTTC. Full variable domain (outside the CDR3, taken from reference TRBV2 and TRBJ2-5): EPEVTQTPSHQVTQMGQEVILRCVPISNHLYFYWYRQILGQKVEFLVSFYNNEISEKSEIFDDQFSVERPDGSNFTLKIRSTKLEDSAMYFCASKKVWEQYFGPGTRLLVL.

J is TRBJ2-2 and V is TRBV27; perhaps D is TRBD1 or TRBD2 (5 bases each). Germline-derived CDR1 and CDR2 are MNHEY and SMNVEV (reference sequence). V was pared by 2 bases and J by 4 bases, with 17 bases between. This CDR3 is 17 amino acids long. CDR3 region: CASSLSWGTLATGELFF. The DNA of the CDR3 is TGTGCCAGCAGTTTAAGTTGGGGGACGTTGGCCACCGGGGAGCTGTTTTTT.

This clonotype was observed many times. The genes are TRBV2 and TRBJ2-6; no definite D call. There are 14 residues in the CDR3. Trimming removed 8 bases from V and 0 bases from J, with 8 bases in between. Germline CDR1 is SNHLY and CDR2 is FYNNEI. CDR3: CASWTASGANVLTF. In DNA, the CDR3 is TGTGCCAGCTGGACGGCCTCTGGGGCCAACGTCCTGACTTTC.

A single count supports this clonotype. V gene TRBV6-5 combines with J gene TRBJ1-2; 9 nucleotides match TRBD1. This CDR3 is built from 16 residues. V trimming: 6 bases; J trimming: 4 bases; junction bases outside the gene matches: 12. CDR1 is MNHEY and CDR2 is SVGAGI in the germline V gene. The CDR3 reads CASSPGTGQGIYGYTF. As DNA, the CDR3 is TGTGCCAGCAGCCCCGGGACAGGGCAGGGAATCTATGGCTACACCTTC.

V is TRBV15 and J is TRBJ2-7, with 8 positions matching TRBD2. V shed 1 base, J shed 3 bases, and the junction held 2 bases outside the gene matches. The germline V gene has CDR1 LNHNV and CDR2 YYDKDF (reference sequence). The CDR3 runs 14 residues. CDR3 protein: CATSRVRGGYEQYF. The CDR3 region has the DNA TGTGCCACCAGCAGAGTCCGGGGGGGCTACGAGCAGTACTTC.